The 11 T cell receptor beta chains listed next were all sequenced from one sample in a study of T cell responses to AZD1222 COVID-19 vaccine. Produced via immunoSEQ multiplex PCR; TCRdb's table is partial and in-frame only. The sample includes tens of thousands of clones, 80% to 90% of them seen just once. The source material was peripheral blood, sampled on day 0 of AZD1222 vaccination. The receptor source for this set is an adult in good health.

This sequence joins TRBV25-1 and TRBJ1-6, with TRBD1 matching over 8 bases. CDR1 and CDR2 (germline): MGHDK, SYGVNS. The J segment lost 5 bases and the V segment lost 7 bases, leaving 10 bases of the junction unmatched. This CDR3 contains 16 residues. CDR3 region: CASTHGTGADNSPLHF. For the CDR3, the DNA is TGTGCCAGCACTCACGGGACAGGTGCCGATAATTCACCCCTCCACTTT.

V gene TRBV5-4 combines with J gene TRBJ1-6; 8 positions match TRBD1. The CDR3 has 14 amino acids. The junction had 7 bases not matched to a gene; V was cut back by 4 bases and J by 10 bases. Germline lookup yields CDR1 SGHNT and CDR2 YYREEE (reference sequence). CDR3 region: CASSPTGVGSPLHF. The CDR3 nucleotides are TGTGCCAGCAGCCCGACAGGGGTTGGGTCACCCCTCCACTTT.

The chain carries TRBV7-9 and TRBJ1-5; the D is unclear. The CDR3 has 13 residues. CDR1 and CDR2 (germline): SEHNR, FQNEAQ (reference sequence). V lost 5 bases, J lost 0 bases, and 5 bases lay in between. In DNA form, the CDR3 reads TGTGCCAGCAGCGCCCATAGCAATCAGCCCCAGCATTTT. Encoded protein: CASSAHSNQPQHF.

This chain joins TRBV5-4 and TRBJ2-1; no firm D call. Per germline, CDR1 SGHNT and CDR2 YYREEE (reference sequence). V was clipped by 3 bases and J by 6 bases, with 19 bases between them. CDR3 length: 16 residues. CDR3 DNA sequence: TGTGCCAGCAGCTCCGATAATAGTAATCCGGGCAATGAGCAGTTCTTC. This translates into CASSSDNSNPGNEQFF.

The chain joins TRBV11-2 to TRBJ2-7; 15 bases are shared with TRBD2. The CDR3 is 17 amino acids. CDR1 is SGHAT and CDR2 is FQNNGV in the germline V gene. The junction had 7 bases not matched to a gene; V was cut back by 4 bases and J by 3 bases. CDR3 sequence (DNA): TGTGCCAGCAGCTCCAGGACTAGCGGGAGGGCCAGCTACGAGCAGTACTTC. It translates to CASSSRTSGRASYEQYF.

The rearrangement joins TRBV6-5 to TRBJ1-2, with D unclear. The CDR3 length is 14 residues. Looked up from germline, CDR1 is MNHEY and CDR2 is SVGAGI. V was trimmed by 0 bases and J by 2 bases, leaving 7 bases between them. CDR3 DNA sequence: TGTGCCAGCAGTTACTCCAGAAGAAACTATGGCTACACCTTC. It translates to CASSYSRRNYGYTF.

The chain is built from TRBV10-3 and TRBJ1-2, with D uncertain. There are 17 residues in the CDR3. Trimming left V 0 bases short and J 4 bases short, with 18 bases between. Germline V gene sequence: CDR1 ENHRY, CDR2 SYGVKD. Written as DNA, the CDR3 is TGTGCCATCAGTGAGTCGAGTCCCGGCAGTTCCTTCTATGGCTACACCTTC. It encodes CAISESSPGSSFYGYTF.

The chain links TRBV28 to TRBJ2-7; 7 positions agree with TRBD1. This CDR3 spans 14 amino acids. After removal of 7 bases from V and 4 bases from J, the junction contained 10 bases not matched to a gene. Germline V gene sequence: CDR1 MDHEN, CDR2 SYDVKM. The CDR3 DNA sequence: TGTGCCAGCATGGATTGGGACAGAGGATACGAGCAGTACTTC. Amino acid sequence: CASMDWDRGYEQYF.

The genes are TRBV19 and TRBJ1-1; D remains unclear. The CDR3 is 13 amino acids. V was shortened by 4 bases and J by 5 bases, with 11 bases between the two germline ends. The germline V gene has CDR1 LNHDA and CDR2 SQIVND (reference sequence). DNA of the CDR3: TGTGCCAGTAGTACGACACCGAGGACTGAAGCTTTCTTT. This translates into CASSTTPRTEAFF.

The V call is TRBV4-3, the J call TRBJ2-5; D uncertain. Germline CDR1 reads LGHNA; CDR2 reads YSLEER. The CDR3 runs to 14 residues. V was trimmed by 0 bases and J by 5 bases, leaving 10 bases between them. The CDR3, as DNA: TGCGCCAGCAGCCAAGATCGACGGGCCGAGACCCAGTACTTC. Amino acids: CASSQDRRAETQYF.

The V and J genes are TRBV19 and TRBJ2-3; TRBD2 is a possible D gene (5 bases). Trimming took off 5 bases at V and 6 bases at J, with 12 bases between the two ends. Per the germline V gene, CDR1 is LNHDA and CDR2 is SQIVND (reference sequence). The CDR3 has 13 amino acids. The CDR3 nucleotides read TGTGCCAGTAGTGGGAGACTCTTGGATACGCAGTATTTT. Its protein product is CASSGRLLDTQYF.